This T cell receptor (beta chain) was recovered during a study of shared clonotypes between healthy human individuals. Details on this clone: As yet, its antigen is unknown.

The data were produced by immunoSEQ multiplex PCR, yet TCRdb's version contains in-frame clones alone and is incomplete. The table shows approximately 2,300,000 clones, with about nine tenths occurring only once. V trimming: 6 bases; J trimming: 3 bases; junction bases outside the gene matches: 3. The CDR3 contains 14 residues. Per germline, CDR1 MNHEY and CDR2 SMNVEV (reference sequence). Recent acute infections and vaccinations were absent in the healthy HIV-negative adult donors. The CD4+ fraction was divided into a CD45RA+ naive subset and a CD45RA-negative memory subset. Whole-study findings and limits: With a handful of donors compared, roughly 4.9% of naive CD4 clonotypes were shared.

This rearrangement joins TRBV27 to TRBJ2-1; the match to TRBD1 covers 9 bases. The source of this sequence is a young man in good health. Some clones in this sample may be carry-over from other donors' samples. Material for sequencing was naive CD4+ T cells from PBMCs. Subset reported: CD45RA+ positively selected. The CDR3 sequence is CASRPGQGYNEQFF. CDR3 in DNA: TGTGCCAGCAGGCCGGGACAGGGCTACAATGAGCAGTTCTTC.